This TCR beta chain was sequenced during a study of T-cell memory formation after mild COVID-19. CDR1 is MGHRA and CDR2 is YSYEKL in the germline V gene. CDR3 length equals 14 residues. Using its own MiXCR run on the 5' RACE reads, TCRdb lists one record per CDR3 protein. Here the sample spans fewer than 600,000 distinct CDR3 sequences, about a fifth being singletons. A word on this clonotype: Germline and junction disagree at one end, which may indicate a read error.

The V and J genes are TRBV4-1 and TRBJ1-2; no reliable D call. This sequence originates from an adult woman who had mild COVID-19 (a few samples of this study predate the infection). Cell type and time point are not known. Sequencing was performed on PBMCs or a T cell subset sorted from them (not recorded which). CDR3 coding DNA: TGCGCCAGCAGCCGACCGGGAACACCCGAAGGCTGCACCTTC. Protein sequence: CASSRPGTPEGCTF.